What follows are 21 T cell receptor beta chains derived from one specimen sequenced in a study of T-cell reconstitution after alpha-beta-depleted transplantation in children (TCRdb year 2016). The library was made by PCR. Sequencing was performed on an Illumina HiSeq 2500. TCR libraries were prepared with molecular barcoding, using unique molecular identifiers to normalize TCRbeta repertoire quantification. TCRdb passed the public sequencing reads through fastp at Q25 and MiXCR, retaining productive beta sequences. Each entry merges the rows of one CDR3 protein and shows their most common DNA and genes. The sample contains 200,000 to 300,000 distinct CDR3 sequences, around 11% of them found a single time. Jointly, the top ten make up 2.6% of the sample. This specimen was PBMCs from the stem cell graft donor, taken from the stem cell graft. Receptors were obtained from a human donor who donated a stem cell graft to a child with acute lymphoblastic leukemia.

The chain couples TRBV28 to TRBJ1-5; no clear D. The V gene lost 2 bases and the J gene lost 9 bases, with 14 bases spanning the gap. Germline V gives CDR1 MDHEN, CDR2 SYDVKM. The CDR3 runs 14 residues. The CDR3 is CASSLIGSSRPQHF. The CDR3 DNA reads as TGTGCCAGCAGTTTAATAGGGTCTTCCCGGCCCCAGCATTTT.

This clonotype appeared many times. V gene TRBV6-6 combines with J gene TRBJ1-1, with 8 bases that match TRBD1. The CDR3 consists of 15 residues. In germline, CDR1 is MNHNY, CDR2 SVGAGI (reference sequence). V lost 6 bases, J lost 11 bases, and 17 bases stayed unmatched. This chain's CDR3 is CASRIDRDRLNGAFF. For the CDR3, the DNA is TGTGCCAGCAGGATCGACCGGGACAGGCTTAACGGGGCTTTCTTT.

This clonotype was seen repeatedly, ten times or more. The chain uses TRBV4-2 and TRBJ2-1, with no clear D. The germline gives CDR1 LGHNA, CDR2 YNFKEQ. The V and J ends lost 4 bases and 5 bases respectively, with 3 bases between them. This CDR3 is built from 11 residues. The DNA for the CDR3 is TGTGCCAGCAGCCTTAACAATGAGCAGTTCTTC. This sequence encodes CASSLNNEQFF.

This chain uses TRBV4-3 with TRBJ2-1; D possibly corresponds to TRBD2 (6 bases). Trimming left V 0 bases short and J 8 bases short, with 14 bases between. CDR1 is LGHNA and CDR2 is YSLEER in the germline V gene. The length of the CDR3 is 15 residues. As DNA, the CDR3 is TGCGCCAGCAGCCAAGAGGGAAGGAGGGAAGATGAGCAGTTCTTC. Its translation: CASSQEGRREDEQFF.

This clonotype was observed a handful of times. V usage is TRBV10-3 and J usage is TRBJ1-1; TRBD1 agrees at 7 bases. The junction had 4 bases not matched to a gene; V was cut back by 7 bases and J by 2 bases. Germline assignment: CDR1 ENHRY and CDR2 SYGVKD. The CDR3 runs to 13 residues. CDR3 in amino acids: CAIIGTENTEAFF. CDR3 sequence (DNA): TGTGCCATCATTGGGACAGAAAACACTGAAGCTTTCTTT.

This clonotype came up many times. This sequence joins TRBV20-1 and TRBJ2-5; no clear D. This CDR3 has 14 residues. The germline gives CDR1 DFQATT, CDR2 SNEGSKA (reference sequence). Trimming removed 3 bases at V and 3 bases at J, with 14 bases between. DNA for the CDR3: TGCAGTGCTAGTGATAATCTCCATAAAGAGACCCAGTACTTC. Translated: CSASDNLHKETQYF.

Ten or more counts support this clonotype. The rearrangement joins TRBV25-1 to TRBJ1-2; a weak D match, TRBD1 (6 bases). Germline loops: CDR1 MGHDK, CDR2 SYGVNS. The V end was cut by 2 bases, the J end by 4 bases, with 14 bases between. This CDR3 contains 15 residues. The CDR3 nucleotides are TGTGCCAGCAGTGAACAGGACAGCCTCCTCTATGGCTACACCTTC. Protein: CASSEQDSLLYGYTF.

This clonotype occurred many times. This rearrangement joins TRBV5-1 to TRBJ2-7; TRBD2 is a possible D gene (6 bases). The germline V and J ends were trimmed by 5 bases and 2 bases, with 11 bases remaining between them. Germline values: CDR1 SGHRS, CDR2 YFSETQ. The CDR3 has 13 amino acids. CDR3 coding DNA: TGCGCCAGCAGAGGGACTGGGACCTACGAGCAGTACTTC. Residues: CASRGTGTYEQYF.

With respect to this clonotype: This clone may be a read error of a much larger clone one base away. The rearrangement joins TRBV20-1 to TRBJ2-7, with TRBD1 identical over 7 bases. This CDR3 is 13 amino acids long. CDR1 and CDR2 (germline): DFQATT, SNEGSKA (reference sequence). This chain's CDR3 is CSASWDSPYAQYF. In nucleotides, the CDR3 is TGCAGTGCTAGCTGGGACAGTCCCTACGCGCAGTACTTC.

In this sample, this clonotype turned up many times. CDR3 sequence: CASSKARLAGPDTQYF. CDR3 nucleotides: TGTGCCAGCAGCAAAGCTCGACTAGCAGGCCCAGATACGCAGTATTTT. The J gene is TRBJ2-3, the V gene TRBV21-1; the table assigns TRBD2, which was not confirmed against the DNA. TRBV21-1 is flagged as a pseudogene. The CDR3 is made up of 16 amino acids.

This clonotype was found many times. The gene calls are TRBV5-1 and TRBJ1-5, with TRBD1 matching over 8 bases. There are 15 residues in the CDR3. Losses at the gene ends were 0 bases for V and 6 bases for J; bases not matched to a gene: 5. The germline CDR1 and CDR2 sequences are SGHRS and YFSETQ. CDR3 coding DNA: TGCGCCAGCAGCTTGGGTCAGGGGGCTGGTCAGCCCCAGCATTTT. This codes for CASSLGQGAGQPQHF. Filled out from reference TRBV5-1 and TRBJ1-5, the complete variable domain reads KAGVTQTPRYLIKTRGQQVTLSCSPISGHRSVSWYQQTPGQGLQFLFEYFSETQRNKGNFPGRFSGRQFSNSRSEMNVSTLELGDSALYLCASSLGQGAGQPQHFGDGTRLSIL.

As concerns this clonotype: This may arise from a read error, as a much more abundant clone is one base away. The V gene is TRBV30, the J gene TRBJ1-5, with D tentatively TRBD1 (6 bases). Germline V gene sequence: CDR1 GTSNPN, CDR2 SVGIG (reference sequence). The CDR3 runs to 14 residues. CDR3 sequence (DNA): TGTGCCTGGAGTGAGGGGGGCCGAGGTCAGCCCCAGAATTTT. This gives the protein CAWSEGGRGQPQNF. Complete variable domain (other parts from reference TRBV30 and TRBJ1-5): SQTIHQWPATLVQPVGSPLSLECTVEGTSNPNLYWYRQAAGRGLQLLFYSVGIGQISSEVPQNLSASRPQDRQFILSSKKLLLSDSGFYLCAWSEGGRGQPQNFGDGTRLSIL.

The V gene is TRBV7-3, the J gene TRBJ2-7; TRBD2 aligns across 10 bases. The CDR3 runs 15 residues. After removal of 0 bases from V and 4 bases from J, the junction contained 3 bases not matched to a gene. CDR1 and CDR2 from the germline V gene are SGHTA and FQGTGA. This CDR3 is CASSLTMGLAYEQYF. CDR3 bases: TGTGCCAGCAGCTTAACAATGGGACTAGCGTACGAGCAGTACTTC.

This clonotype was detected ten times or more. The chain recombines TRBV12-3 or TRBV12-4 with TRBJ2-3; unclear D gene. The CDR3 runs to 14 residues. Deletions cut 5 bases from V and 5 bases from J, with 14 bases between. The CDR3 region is CASSLDGPLDTQYF. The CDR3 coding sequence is TGTGCCAGCAGTCTAGACGGTCCTTTAGATACGCAGTATTTT.

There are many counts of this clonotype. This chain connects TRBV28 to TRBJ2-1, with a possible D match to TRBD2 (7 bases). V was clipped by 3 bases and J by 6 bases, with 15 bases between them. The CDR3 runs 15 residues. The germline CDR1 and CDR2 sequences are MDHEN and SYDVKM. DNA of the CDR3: TGTGCCAGCAGTTTTCGGGGGGCGCGGGGCAATGAGCAGTTCTTC. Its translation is CASSFRGARGNEQFF.

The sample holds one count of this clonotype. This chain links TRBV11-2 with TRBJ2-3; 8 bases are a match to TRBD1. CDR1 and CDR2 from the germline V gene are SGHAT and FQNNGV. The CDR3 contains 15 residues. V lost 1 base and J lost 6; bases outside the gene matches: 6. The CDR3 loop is CASSLVGRGLDTQYF. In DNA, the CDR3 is TGTGCCAGCAGCTTAGTTGGCAGGGGGCTCGATACGCAGTATTTT.

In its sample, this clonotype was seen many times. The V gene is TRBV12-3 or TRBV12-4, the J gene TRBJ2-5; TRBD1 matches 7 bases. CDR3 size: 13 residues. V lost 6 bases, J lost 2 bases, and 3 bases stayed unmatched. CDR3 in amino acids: CASRKGQQETQYF. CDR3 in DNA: TGTGCCAGCAGAAAGGGACAGCAAGAGACCCAGTACTTC.

The DNA for the CDR3 is TGCGCCAGCAGCTTTGGACAGACCGGGGAGCTGTTTTTT. Its translation is CASSFGQTGELFF. The V call is TRBV5-1, the J call TRBJ2-2, with D perhaps matching TRBD1 (6 bases). Germline V gives CDR1 SGHRS, CDR2 YFSETQ. V was clipped by 2 bases and J by 5 bases, with 7 bases between them. The CDR3 length is 13 residues.

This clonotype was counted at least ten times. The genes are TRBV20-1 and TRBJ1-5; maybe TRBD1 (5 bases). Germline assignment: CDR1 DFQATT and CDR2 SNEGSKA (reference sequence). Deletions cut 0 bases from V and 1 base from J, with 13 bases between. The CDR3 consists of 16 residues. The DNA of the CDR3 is TGCAGTGCTAGAGATAGGACAATGGGGAGCAATCAGCCCCAGCATTTT. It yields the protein CSARDRTMGSNQPQHF.

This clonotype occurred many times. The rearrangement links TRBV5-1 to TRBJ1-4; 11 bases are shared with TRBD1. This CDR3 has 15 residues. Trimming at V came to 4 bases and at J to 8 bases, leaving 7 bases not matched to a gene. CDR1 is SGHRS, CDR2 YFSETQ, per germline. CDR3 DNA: TGCGCCAGCAGCCTGTCCGGGACAGGGGGAGAAAAACTGTTTTTT. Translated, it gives CASSLSGTGGEKLFF.

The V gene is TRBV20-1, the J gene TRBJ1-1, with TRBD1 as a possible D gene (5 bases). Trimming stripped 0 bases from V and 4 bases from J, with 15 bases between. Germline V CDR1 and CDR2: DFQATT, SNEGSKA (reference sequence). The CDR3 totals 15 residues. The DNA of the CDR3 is TGCAGTGCTAGAGATCGCCCAGGGCAGGTCACTGAAGCTTTCTTT. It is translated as CSARDRPGQVTEAFF.